The 20 T cell receptor beta chains below all came from one sample that was sequenced in a study of PD-L1 blockade in urothelial cancer (dated by TCRdb to about 2017). Receptor libraries were prepared by the immunoSEQ multiplex PCR assay. TCRdb retrieved this table from immuneACCESS and kept in-frame rearrangements only. Not all clones are present; in checked studies, unresolved V genes account for under half, and no reason is known for the remainder. The sample table shows around 21,000 clones, and over 80% are seen once. Less than 2% of the sample is taken by the ten largest. Taken with the paper, the label for time point translates to: peripheral blood 6 weeks after treatment start. The sequenced sample was PBMCs, obtained around atezolizumab (anti-PD-L1) treatment. These receptors all come from a man aged 45-60 years with urothelial cancer.

V is TRBV6-4 and J is TRBJ2-3, with D hard to call. Germline lookup yields CDR1 MRHNA and CDR2 SNTAGT. Deletions cut 5 bases from V and 4 bases from J, with 10 bases between. CDR3 length: 13 residues. DNA for the CDR3: TGTGCCAGCAGTAAGTCTAGTGCAGATACGCAGTATTTT. Amino acid sequence: CASSKSSADTQYF.

This chain joins TRBV5-1 and TRBJ2-5; D may be TRBD1 (5 bases). Trimming shortened V by 0 bases and J by 5 bases, and 14 bases separated the two germline ends. This CDR3 has 15 residues. The germline V gene has CDR1 SGHRS and CDR2 YFSETQ. This CDR3 is CASSLVVRAGETQYF. The CDR3 DNA reads as TGCGCCAGCAGCTTGGTGGTCAGGGCCGGTGAGACCCAGTACTTC.

The V gene is TRBV2, the J gene TRBJ1-5; D is unresolved. The germline V gene has CDR1 SNHLY and CDR2 FYNNEI. The CDR3 length is 12 residues. The V end lost 4 bases, the J end lost 7 bases, and 8 bases lay between the germline ends. The CDR3 DNA is TGTGCCAGCAGTGTTTCAAGCCAGCCCCAGCATTTT. Translating gives CASSVSSQPQHF.

The CDR3 reads CASRRAGTGGGYTF. CDR3 bases: TGTGCCAGCAGGAGGGCCGGGACGGGGGGGGGCTACACCTTC. The rearrangement uses TRBV27 and TRBJ1-2; D might be TRBD1 (5 bases). Germline V gene data show CDR1 as MNHEY and CDR2 as SMNVEV (reference sequence). The CDR3 has 14 residues. Trimming removed 6 bases at V and 8 bases at J, with 19 bases between.

The chain employs TRBV7-2 and TRBJ1-4, with D maybe TRBD1 (5 bases). Per germline, CDR1 SGHTA and CDR2 FQGNSA. CDR3 length: 17 residues. Trimming stripped 1 base from V and 0 bases from J, with 12 bases between. The CDR3 is CASSLGYRRTTNEKLFF. CDR3 bases: TGTGCCAGCAGCTTAGGGTACAGGCGAACAACTAATGAAAAACTGTTTTTT.

The J gene is TRBJ2-2, the V gene TRBV2, with D unresolved. Trimming removed 2 bases from V and 5 bases from J, with 9 bases in between. Germline V gives CDR1 SNHLY, CDR2 FYNNEI. The CDR3 runs 14 residues. The DNA of the CDR3 is TGTGCCAGCAGTGAAATGGCGGTTACCGGGGAGCTGTTTTTT. Its translation: CASSEMAVTGELFF.

This clone appeared once. The chain couples TRBV6-5 to TRBJ1-3; perhaps TRBD1 as D (6 bases). Germline V CDR1 and CDR2: MNHEY, SVGAGI. Trimming removed 6 bases from V and 0 bases from J, with 12 bases in between. This CDR3 region has 15 residues. CDR3 sequence: CASRPATGSGNTIYF. The DNA of the CDR3 is TGTGCCAGCAGACCCGCGACAGGCTCTGGAAACACCATATATTTT.

This clone was observed a few times. V gene TRBV5-4 combines with J gene TRBJ1-6; the D gene is possibly TRBD1 (6 bases). This CDR3 has 13 amino acids. V gave up 4 bases and J gave up 8 bases, with 10 bases separating them. The V gene's germline CDR1 is SGHNT and CDR2 YYREEE (reference sequence). This CDR3 reads CASSKQGDSPLHF. CDR3 coding DNA: TGTGCCAGCAGCAAACAGGGAGATTCACCCCTCCACTTT.

The V call is TRBV7-9, the J call TRBJ2-5; TRBD2 aligns across 9 bases. Germline trimming cut 1 base from V and 2 bases from J; bases unmatched to any gene: 8. There are 17 residues in the CDR3. Germline assignment: CDR1 SEHNR and CDR2 FQNEAQ (reference sequence). This CDR3 reads CASSLGWASGAQETQYF. CDR3 nucleotides: TGTGCCAGCAGCTTAGGTTGGGCTAGCGGGGCGCAAGAGACCCAGTACTTC.

This clone was picked up one time. This rearrangement joins TRBV7-9 to TRBJ2-3; D is possibly TRBD2 (6 bases). Per the germline V gene, CDR1 is SEHNR and CDR2 is FQNEAQ (reference sequence). The CDR3 is 13 residues long. V was shortened by 3 bases and J by 7 bases, with 11 bases between the two germline ends. CDR3: CASSFPGSYTQYF. The CDR3 bases are TGTGCCAGCAGCTTCCCCGGGAGTTATACGCAGTATTTT.

The J gene is TRBJ1-2, the V gene TRBV6-5, with 8 bases fitting TRBD1. CDR1 is MNHEY, CDR2 SVGAGI, per germline. The J segment lost 6 bases and the V segment lost 5 bases, leaving 5 bases of the junction unmatched. There are 13 residues in the CDR3. The CDR3 reads CASSPGGVHGYTF. For the CDR3, the DNA is TGTGCCAGCAGTCCAGGGGGCGTTCATGGCTACACCTTC.

The rearrangement uses TRBV5-6 and TRBJ1-4; 7 bases align to TRBD1. Germline loops: CDR1 SGHDT, CDR2 YYEEEE. The CDR3 runs 14 residues. V was clipped by 4 bases and J by 5 bases; unmatched bases: 5. The CDR3 region has the DNA TGTGCCAGCAGCGCCGGGACAGAAAATGAAAAACTGTTTTTT. Its translation is CASSAGTENEKLFF.

The rearrangement uses TRBV29-1 and TRBJ2-1; the match to TRBD2 covers 8 bases. This CDR3 is built from 14 residues. V gave up 7 bases and J gave up 9 bases; unmatched junction bases: 14. Germline CDR1 SQVTM, CDR2 ANQGSEA. CDR3 region: CSAGAGLGRGEQFF. In DNA, the CDR3 is TGCAGCGCCGGGGCGGGACTAGGGCGCGGTGAGCAGTTCTTC.

This sequence joins TRBV2 and TRBJ2-2, with TRBD1 identical over 9 bases. Germline lookup yields CDR1 SNHLY and CDR2 FYNNEI. The V and J ends lost 6 bases and 1 base, in that order; junction bases with no gene match: 3. This CDR3 has 15 residues. CDR3 in amino acids: CASSTGQGNTGELFF. In DNA form, the CDR3 reads TGTGCCAGCAGCACGGGACAGGGGAACACCGGGGAGCTGTTTTTT. Variable domain in full (rest from reference TRBV2 and TRBJ2-2): EPEVTQTPSHQVTQMGQEVILRCVPISNHLYFYWYRQILGQKVEFLVSFYNNEISEKSEIFDDQFSVERPDGSNFTLKIRSTKLEDSAMYFCASSTGQGNTGELFFGEGSRLTVL.

The V gene is TRBV15, the J gene TRBJ2-2; D is ambiguous. The length of the CDR3 is 14 residues. Trimming removed 3 bases from V and 6 bases from J, with 11 bases in between. Germline V lookup: CDR1 LNHNV, CDR2 YYDKDF (reference sequence). The CDR3 loop reads CATSRSLGAGELFF. Written as DNA, the CDR3 is TGTGCCACCAGCAGGAGCCTAGGTGCCGGGGAGCTGTTTTTT.

The chain couples TRBV6-1 to TRBJ1-4, with a possible D match to TRBD1 (5 bases). Germline V gene lookup returns CDR1 MNHNS and CDR2 SASEGT. Trimming pared 4 bases from V and 7 bases from J, leaving 13 bases between. The CDR3 length is 14 residues. CDR3 sequence: CASSGGRSREKLFF. The CDR3 coding sequence is TGTGCCAGCAGTGGGGGCAGGAGTCGTGAAAAACTGTTTTTT.

The gene calls are TRBV5-1 and TRBJ2-1; D not resolved. This CDR3 region has 15 residues. V shed 0 bases and J shed 5 bases, with 12 bases lying between them. Germline V gene data show CDR1 as SGHRS and CDR2 as YFSETQ. The CDR3 reads CASSLDLGSNNEQFF. The CDR3 bases are TGCGCCAGCAGCTTGGATCTAGGTTCTAACAATGAGCAGTTCTTC.

This rearrangement joins TRBV28 to TRBJ1-6; TRBD1 is a possible D gene (6 bases). Germline V CDR1 and CDR2: MDHEN, SYDVKM. The CDR3 extends over 15 amino acids. V lost 4 bases, J lost 7 bases, and 14 bases lay in between. CDR3 sequence reads: CASSSVRTANSPLHF. The DNA of the CDR3 is TGTGCCAGCAGTTCTGTCAGGACAGCAAATTCACCCCTCCACTTT. The variable domain in full, with the rest retrieved from reference TRBV28 and TRBJ1-6, is DVKVTQSSRYLVKRTGEKVFLECVQDMDHENMFWYRQDPGLGLRLIYFSYDVKMKEKGDIPEGYSVSREKKERFSLILESASTNQTSMYLCASSSVRTANSPLHFGNGTRLTVT.

The CDR3 reads CASSQDWTSGGKNEQFF. The CDR3 nucleotides are TGTGCCAGCAGCCAGGATTGGACTAGCGGGGGGAAGAATGAGCAGTTCTTC. This sequence joins TRBV4-2 and TRBJ2-1; TRBD2 aligns across 14 bases. The ends lost 3 bases at V and 7 bases at J; junction bases unmatched: 8. From germline, CDR1 is LGHNA and CDR2 YNFKEQ. The CDR3 covers 17 residues.

This sequence joins TRBV7-9 and TRBJ2-7, with unresolved D. The germline V and J ends were trimmed by 5 bases and 6 bases, with 17 bases remaining between them. Germline CDR1 and CDR2: SEHNR and FQNEAQ (reference sequence). CDR3 length: 14 amino acids. CDR3 nucleotides: TGTGCCAGCAGCCCTGACACCCCCTCCGGCGAGCAGTACTTC. Encoded protein: CASSPDTPSGEQYF.